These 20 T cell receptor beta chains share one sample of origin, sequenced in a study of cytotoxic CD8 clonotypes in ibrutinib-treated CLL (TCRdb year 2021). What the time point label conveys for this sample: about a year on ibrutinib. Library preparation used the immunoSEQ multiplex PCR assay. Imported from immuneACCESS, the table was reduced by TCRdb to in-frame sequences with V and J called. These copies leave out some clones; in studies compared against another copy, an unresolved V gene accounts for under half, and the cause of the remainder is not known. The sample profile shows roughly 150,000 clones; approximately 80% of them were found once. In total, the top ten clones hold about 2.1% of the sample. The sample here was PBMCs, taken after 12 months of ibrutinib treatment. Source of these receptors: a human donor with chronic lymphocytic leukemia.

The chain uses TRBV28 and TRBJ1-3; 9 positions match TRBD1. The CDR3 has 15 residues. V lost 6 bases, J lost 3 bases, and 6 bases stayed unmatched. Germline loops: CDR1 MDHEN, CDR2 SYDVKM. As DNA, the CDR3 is TGTGCCAGCAGCCTCGACAGGGGGAATGGAAACACCATATATTTT. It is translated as CASSLDRGNGNTIYF.

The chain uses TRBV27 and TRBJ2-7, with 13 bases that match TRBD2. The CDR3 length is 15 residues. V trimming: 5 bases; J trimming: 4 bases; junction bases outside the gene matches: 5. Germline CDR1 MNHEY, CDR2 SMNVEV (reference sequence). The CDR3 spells CASSLRLAGGYEQYF. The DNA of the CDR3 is TGTGCCAGCAGTCTTCGACTAGCGGGGGGTTACGAGCAGTACTTC.

Here the CDR3 reads CAIREGSWPDTQYF. The CDR3 DNA sequence: TGTGCCATCAGGGAAGGGAGTTGGCCAGATACGCAGTATTTT. The chain links TRBV10-3 to TRBJ2-3, with TRBD2 as a possible D gene (5 bases). Trimming cost V 6 bases and J 4 bases, with 14 bases left between them. This CDR3 comprises 14 residues. CDR1 ENHRY and CDR2 SYGVKD come from the germline V gene.

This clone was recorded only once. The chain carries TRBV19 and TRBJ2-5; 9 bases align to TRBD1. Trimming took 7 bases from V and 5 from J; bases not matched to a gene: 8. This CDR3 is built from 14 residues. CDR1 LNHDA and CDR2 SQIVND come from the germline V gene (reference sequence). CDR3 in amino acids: CASKLQGAGETQYF. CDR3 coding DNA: TGTGCCAGTAAGCTACAGGGGGCTGGGGAGACCCAGTACTTC.

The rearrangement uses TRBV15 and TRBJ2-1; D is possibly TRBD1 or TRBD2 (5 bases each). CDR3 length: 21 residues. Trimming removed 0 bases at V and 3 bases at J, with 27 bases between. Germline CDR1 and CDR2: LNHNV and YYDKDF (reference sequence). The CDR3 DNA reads TGTGCCACCAGCAGAGATATCCGGGGCCACCGAACCACTCGTTTCTACAATGAGCAGTTCTTC. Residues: CATSRDIRGHRTTRFYNEQFF.

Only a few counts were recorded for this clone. The CDR3 protein is CASSLPGTGFTDTQYF. CDR3 bases: TGTGCCAGCAGCTTACCCGGGACAGGCTTTACAGATACGCAGTATTTT. The V call is TRBV7-3, the J call TRBJ2-3, with 8 bases that match TRBD1. Trimming removed 2 bases from V and 3 bases from J; junction bases left unmatched: 7. CDR1 SGHTA and CDR2 FQGTGA come from the germline V gene. This CDR3 has 16 residues.

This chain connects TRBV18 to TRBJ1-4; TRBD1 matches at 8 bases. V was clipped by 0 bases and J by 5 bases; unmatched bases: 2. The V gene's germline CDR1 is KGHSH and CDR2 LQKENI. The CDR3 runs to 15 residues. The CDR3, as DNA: TGTGCCAGCTCACCACCCCGGACAGGGAATGAAAAACTGTTTTTT. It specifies CASSPPRTGNEKLFF.

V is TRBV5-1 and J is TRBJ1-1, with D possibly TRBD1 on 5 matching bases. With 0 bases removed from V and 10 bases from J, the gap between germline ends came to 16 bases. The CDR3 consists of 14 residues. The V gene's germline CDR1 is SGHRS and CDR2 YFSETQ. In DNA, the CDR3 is TGCGCCAGCAGCTTGGGCACCTCAGTCCAGGGAGCTTTCTTT. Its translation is CASSLGTSVQGAFF.

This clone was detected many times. The CDR3 region has the DNA TGCAGTGCTAGGAGAAATGAGCAGTTCTTC. It codes for CSARRNEQFF. The chain uses TRBV20-1 and TRBJ2-1; D gene ambiguous. V lost 3 bases and J lost 7, with 4 bases in between. The CDR3 sequence is 10 residues long. CDR1 and CDR2 from the germline V gene are DFQATT and SNEGSKA (reference sequence).

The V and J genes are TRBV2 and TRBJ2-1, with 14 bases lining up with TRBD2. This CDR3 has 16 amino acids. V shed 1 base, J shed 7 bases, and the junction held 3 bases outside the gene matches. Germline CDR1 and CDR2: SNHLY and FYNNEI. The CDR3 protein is CASSEVRTSGGNEQFF. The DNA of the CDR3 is TGTGCCAGCAGTGAAGTTCGGACTAGCGGGGGGAATGAGCAGTTCTTC.

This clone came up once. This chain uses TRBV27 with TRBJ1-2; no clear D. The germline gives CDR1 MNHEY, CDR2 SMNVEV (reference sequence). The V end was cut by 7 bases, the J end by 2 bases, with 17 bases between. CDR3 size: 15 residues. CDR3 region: CASTGGYPLNYGYTF. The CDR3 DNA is TGTGCCAGCACAGGAGGGTATCCCCTGAACTATGGCTACACCTTC.

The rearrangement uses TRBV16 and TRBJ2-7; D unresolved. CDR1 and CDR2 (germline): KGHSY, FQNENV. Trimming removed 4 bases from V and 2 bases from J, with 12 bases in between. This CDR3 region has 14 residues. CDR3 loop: CASSRSVHTYEQYF. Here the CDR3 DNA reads TGTGCCAGCAGCCGGAGCGTGCATACCTACGAGCAGTACTTC.

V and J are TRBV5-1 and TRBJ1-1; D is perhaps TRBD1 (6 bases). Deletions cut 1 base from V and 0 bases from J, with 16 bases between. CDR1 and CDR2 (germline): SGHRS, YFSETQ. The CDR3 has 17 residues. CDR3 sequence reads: CASSLSSAGDMNTEAFF. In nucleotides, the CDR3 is TGCGCCAGCAGCTTGTCGAGTGCAGGGGATATGAACACTGAAGCTTTCTTT. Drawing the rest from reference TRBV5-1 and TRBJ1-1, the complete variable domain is KAGVTQTPRYLIKTRGQQVTLSCSPISGHRSVSWYQQTPGQGLQFLFEYFSETQRNKGNFPGRFSGRQFSNSRSEMNVSTLELGDSALYLCASSLSSAGDMNTEAFFGQGTRLTVV.

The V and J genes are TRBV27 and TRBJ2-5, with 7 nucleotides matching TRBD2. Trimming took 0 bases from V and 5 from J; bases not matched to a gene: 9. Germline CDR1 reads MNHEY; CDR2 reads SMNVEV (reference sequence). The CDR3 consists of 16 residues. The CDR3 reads CASSLSGGSFGETQYF. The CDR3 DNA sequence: TGTGCCAGCAGTTTATCAGGCGGGAGTTTTGGGGAGACCCAGTACTTC.

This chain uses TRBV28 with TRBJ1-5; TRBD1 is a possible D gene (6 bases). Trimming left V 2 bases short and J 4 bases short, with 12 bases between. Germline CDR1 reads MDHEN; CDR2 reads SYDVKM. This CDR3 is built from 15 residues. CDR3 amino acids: CASSLGGGLNQPQHF. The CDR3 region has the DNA TGTGCCAGCAGTTTAGGGGGCGGATTAAATCAGCCCCAGCATTTT.

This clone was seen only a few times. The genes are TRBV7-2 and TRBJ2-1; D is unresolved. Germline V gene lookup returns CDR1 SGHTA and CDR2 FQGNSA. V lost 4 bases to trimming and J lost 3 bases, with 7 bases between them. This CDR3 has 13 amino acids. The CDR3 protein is CASSWSDYNEQFF. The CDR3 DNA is TGTGCCAGCAGCTGGAGCGACTACAATGAGCAGTTCTTC. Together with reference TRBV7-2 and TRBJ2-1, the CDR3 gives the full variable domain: GAGVSQSPSNKVTEKGKDVELRCDPISGHTALYWYRQSLGQGLEFLIYFQGNSAPDKSGLPSDRFSAERTGGSVSTLTIQRTQQEDSAVYLCASSWSDYNEQFFGPGTRLTVL.

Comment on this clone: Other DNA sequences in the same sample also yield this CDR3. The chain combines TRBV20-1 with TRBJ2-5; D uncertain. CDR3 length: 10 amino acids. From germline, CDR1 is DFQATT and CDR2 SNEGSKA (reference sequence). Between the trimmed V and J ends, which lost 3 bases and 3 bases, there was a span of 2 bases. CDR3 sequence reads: CSARKETQYF. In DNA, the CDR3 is TGCAGTGCTAGGAAAGAGACCCAGTACTTC.

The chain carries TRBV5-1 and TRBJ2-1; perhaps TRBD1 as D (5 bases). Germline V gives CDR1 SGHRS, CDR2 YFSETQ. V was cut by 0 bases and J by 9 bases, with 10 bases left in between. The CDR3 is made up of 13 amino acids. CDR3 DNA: TGCGCCAGCAGCTTGGAGGGGATTAGTGAGCAGTTCTTC. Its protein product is CASSLEGISEQFF.

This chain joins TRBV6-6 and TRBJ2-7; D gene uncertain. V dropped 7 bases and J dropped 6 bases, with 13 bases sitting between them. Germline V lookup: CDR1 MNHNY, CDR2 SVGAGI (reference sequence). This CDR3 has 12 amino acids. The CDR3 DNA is TGTGCCAGCACCCCCAGTTGGGGCGAGCAGTACTTC. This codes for CASTPSWGEQYF.

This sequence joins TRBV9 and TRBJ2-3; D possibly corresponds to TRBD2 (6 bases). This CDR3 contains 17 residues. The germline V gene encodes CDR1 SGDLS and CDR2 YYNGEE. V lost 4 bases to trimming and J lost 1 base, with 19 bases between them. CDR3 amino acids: CASSPRGSGEGTDTQYF. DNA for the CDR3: TGTGCCAGCAGCCCCCGAGGATCGGGAGAGGGCACAGATACGCAGTATTTT.